This T cell receptor beta chain came from a study of T cell clonality in common variable immunodeficiency. Study-wide points: CVID subjects shared fewer TCRbeta clones than healthy controls did. Compared with healthy controls, CVID subjects showed increased TCRbeta clonality, mostly in about a third. Common variable immunodeficiency TCR beta sequences reportedly had fewer deletions and N-nucleotide insertions.

Reduced serum IgG, IgA and/or IgM plus specific antibody deficiency defined CVID. Donors gave about 5 to 8.5 ml heparinized peripheral whole blood. J gave up 4 bases and V 0 bases, and 6 bases lay outside the gene matches. The CDR3 has 15 amino acids. Germline CDR1 GTSNPN, CDR2 SVGIG (reference sequence). Assay: immunoSEQ multiplex PCR; the TCRdb copy retains only in-frame clones and omits some. Singletons are absent from the sample, which has around 19,000 clones. Worth noting for this clone: The antigen is not known. The CDR3 goes on 3 residues after the read ends, and that part is filled in from the germline J gene.

This sequence was found in a human donor with common variable immunodeficiency. The genes are TRBV30 and TRBJ2-3; 8 bases map to TRBD2. Material: peripheral blood mononuclear cells. The sequenced part of the CDR3 DNA is TGTGCCTGGAGTGTAGCGGGAGTAAGATCAGATACG. This encodes CAWSVAGVRSDT. The full CDR3 protein is CAWSVAGVRSDTQYF.